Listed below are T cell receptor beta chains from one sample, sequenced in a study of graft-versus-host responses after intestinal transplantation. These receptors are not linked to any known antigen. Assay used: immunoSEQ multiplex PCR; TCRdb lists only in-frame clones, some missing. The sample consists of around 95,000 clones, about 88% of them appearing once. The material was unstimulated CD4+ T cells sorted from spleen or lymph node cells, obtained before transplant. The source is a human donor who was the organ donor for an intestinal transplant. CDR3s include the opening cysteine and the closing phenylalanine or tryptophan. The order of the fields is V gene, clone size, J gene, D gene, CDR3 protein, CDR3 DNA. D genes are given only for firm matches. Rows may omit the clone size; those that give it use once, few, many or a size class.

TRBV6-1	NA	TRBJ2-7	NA	CASRAGSEQYF	TGTGCCAGCCGGGCGGGGAGCGAGCAGTACTTC
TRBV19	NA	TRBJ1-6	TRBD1	CATQQGAPSPLHF	TGTGCCACCCAACAGGGGGCCCCTTCACCCCTCCACTTT
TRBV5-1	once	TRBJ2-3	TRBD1	CASSLVRDRGSGDTQYF	TGCGCCAGCAGCCTGGTCCGGGACAGGGGGTCCGGAGATACGCAGTATTTT
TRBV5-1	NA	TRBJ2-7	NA	CASSDWQGNEQYF	TGCGCCAGCAGCGATTGGCAGGGCAACGAGCAGTACTTC
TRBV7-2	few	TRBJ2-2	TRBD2	CASSPLAGGPNTGELFF	TGTGCCAGCAGCCCACTAGCGGGGGGGCCAAACACCGGGGAGCTGTTTTTT
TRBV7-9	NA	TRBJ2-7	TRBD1	CASSPYTGGAILSYEQYF	TGTGCCAGCAGCCCCTATACAGGGGGCGCGATACTATCCTACGAGCAGTACTTC
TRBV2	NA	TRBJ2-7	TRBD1	CASIRQGAYRYEQYF	TGTGCCAGCATTCGACAGGGGGCTTACCGCTACGAGCAGTACTTC
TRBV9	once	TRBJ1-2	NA	CASSSPGTQRGKYGYTF	TGTGCCAGCAGCTCCCCCGGGACACAAAGGGGAAAATATGGCTACACCTTC
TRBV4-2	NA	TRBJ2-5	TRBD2	CASSSTSGRQETQYF	TGTGCCAGCAGCTCGACGAGCGGGAGGCAAGAGACCCAGTACTTC
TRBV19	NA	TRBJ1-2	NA	CASTSIGYGYTF	TGTGCCAGTACCTCGATCGGATATGGCTACACCTTC
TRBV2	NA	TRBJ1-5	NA	CASSEAPTSQPQHF	TGTGCCAGCAGTGAAGCTCCGACAAGCCAGCCCCAGCATTTT
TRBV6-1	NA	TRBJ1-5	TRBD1	CAGGQGPVNQPQHF	TGTGCCGGAGGACAGGGCCCCGTCAATCAGCCCCAGCATTTT
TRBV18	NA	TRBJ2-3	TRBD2	CASSPGLAGGTYF	TGTGCCAGCTCACCGGGACTAGCGGGGGGAACGTATTTT
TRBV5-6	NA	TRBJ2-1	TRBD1	CASSLPGTEIYNEQFF	TGTGCCAGCAGCTTACCCGGGACAGAGATTTACAATGAGCAGTTCTTC
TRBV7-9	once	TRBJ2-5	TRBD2	CASSLAGLRETQYF	TGTGCCAGCAGTCTAGCGGGGTTACGAGAGACCCAGTACTTC
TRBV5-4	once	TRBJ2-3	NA	CASSFRDTDTQYF	TGTGCCAGCAGCTTCCGAGACACAGATACGCAGTATTTT
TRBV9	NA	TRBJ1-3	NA	CASSVDFLGLPGNTIYF	TGTGCCAGCAGCGTTGATTTTCTGGGCCTCCCTGGAAACACCATATATTTT
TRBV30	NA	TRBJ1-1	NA	CAWSRTEAFF	TGTGCCTGGAGCCGAACTGAAGCTTTCTTT
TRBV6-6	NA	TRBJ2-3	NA	CASRRDGTDTQYF	TGTGCCAGCAGACGGGACGGCACAGATACGCAGTATTTT
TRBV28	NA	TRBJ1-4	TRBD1	CASSSGDRGDEKLFF	TGTGCCAGCAGTTCCGGTGACAGGGGAGATGAAAAACTGTTTTTT
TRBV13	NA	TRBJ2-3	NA	CASSLGPRDTQYF	TGTGCCAGCAGCTTAGGCCCCCGAGATACGCAGTATTTT
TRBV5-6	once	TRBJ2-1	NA	CASSLFGDSYNEQFF	TGTGCCAGCAGCTTATTCGGGGACTCCTACAATGAGCAGTTCTTC
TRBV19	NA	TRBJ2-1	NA	CASSLGVVGNEQFF	TGTGCCAGTAGTCTGGGGGTCGTGGGGAATGAGCAGTTCTTC
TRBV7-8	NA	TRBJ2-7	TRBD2	CASSLVRSGVVNYEQYF	TGTGCCAGCAGCTTAGTCCGTAGCGGGGTTGTGAACTACGAGCAGTACTTC
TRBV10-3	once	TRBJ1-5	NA	CAISESLPGIRQPQHF	TGTGCCATCAGTGAGTCTCTTCCAGGGATTCGGCAGCCCCAGCATTTT
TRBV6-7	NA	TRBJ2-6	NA	CASSLRARYLQSRANVLTF	TGTGCCAGCAGTCTTAGGGCGCGGTATTTACAAAGTCGGGCCAACGTCCTGACTTTC
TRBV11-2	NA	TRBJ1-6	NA	CASSLVGRNSPLHF	TGTGCCAGCAGCTTAGTGGGACGGAATTCACCCCTCCACTTT
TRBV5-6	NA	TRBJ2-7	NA	CASSLGGVYYEQYF	TGTGCCAGCAGCTTGGGGGGGGTTTACTACGAGCAGTACTTC
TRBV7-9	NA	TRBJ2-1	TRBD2	CASSISGGTYNEQFF	TGTGCCAGCAGCATTAGCGGGGGCACCTACAATGAGCAGTTCTTC
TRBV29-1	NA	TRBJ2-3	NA	CSVQVGDTQYF	TGCAGCGTCCAAGTGGGAGATACGCAGTATTTT
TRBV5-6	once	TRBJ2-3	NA	CASSFFSGRETDTQYF	TGTGCCAGCAGCTTTTTCTCCGGCCGGGAAACAGATACGCAGTATTTT
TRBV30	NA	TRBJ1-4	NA	CAWNSGVSNEKLFF	TGTGCCTGGAACTCAGGCGTCAGCAATGAAAAACTGTTTTTT
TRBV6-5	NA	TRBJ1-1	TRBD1	CASSPGQGRDEAFF	TGTGCCAGCAGCCCCGGACAGGGAAGGGATGAAGCTTTCTTT
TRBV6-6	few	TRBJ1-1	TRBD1	CASSYGTGTPNTEAFF	TGTGCCAGCAGTTACGGGACAGGGACTCCGAACACTGAAGCTTTCTTT
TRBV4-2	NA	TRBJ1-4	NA	CASSLDSPNEKLFF	TGTGCCAGCAGCCTAGACAGTCCCAATGAAAAACTGTTTTTT
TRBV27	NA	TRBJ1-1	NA	CASSPLTKGNTEAFF	TGTGCCAGCAGTCCCCTGACTAAGGGGAACACTGAAGCTTTCTTT
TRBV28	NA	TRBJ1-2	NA	CASSPPDYYGYTF	TGTGCCAGCAGTCCCCCCGATTACTATGGCTACACCTTC
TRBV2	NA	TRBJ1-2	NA	CASNEYQAAGGYTF	TGTGCCAGCAATGAGTATCAGGCAGCCGGGGGCTACACCTTC
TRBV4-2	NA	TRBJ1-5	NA	CASSLKGDVSNQPQHF	TGTGCCAGCAGCCTTAAAGGGGACGTGAGCAATCAGCCCCAGCATTTT
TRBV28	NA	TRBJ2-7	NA	CASYNPASYEQYF	TGTGCCAGCTATAATCCAGCCTCCTACGAGCAGTACTTC
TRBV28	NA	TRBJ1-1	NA	CASSPPGGANMNTEAFF	TGTGCCAGCAGTCCCCCTGGTGGAGCTAATATGAACACTGAAGCTTTCTTT
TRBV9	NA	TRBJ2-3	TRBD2	CASSVEGTQLGTSGGTDTQYF	TGTGCCAGCAGCGTAGAAGGGACCCAACTCGGGACTAGCGGGGGAACAGATACGCAGTATTTT
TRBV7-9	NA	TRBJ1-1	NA	CASSLTGALNTEAFF	TGTGCCAGCAGCTTAACAGGAGCCCTGAACACTGAAGCTTTCTTT
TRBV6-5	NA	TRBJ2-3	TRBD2	CASSYSGRDGDTQYF	TGTGCCAGCAGTTACTCGGGGAGGGATGGAGATACGCAGTATTTT
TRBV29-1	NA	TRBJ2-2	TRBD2	CSVLGGARTGELFF	TGCAGCGTTCTCGGGGGGGCTCGCACCGGGGAGCTGTTTTTT
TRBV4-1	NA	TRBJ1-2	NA	CASSQDGFGVSYGYTF	TGCGCCAGCAGCCAAGATGGTTTCGGGGTTTCGTATGGCTACACCTTC
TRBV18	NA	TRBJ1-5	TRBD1	CASSPGTGGNQPQHF	TGTGCCAGCTCACCCGGGACAGGGGGCAATCAGCCCCAGCATTTT
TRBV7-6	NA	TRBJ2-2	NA	CASSHKYTGELFF	TGTGCCAGCAGCCATAAGTACACCGGGGAGCTGTTTTTT